Listed below are T cell receptor beta chains from one sample, sequenced in a study of blood T cells in healthy people across ages. TCRdb reprocessed the 5' RACE reads with MiXCR, giving one entry per CDR3 protein. The sample consists of 650,000 to 900,000 distinct CDR3 sequences, around 62% of them appearing once. Input material: blood. The receptors derive from a man aged 30 to 45 in good health. CDR3s include the opening cysteine and the closing phenylalanine or tryptophan. D genes are given only for firm matches. Clone size appears in some rows only: once, few, many, or a class for an expanded clone.

>TRBD1|TRBJ2-2|TRBV6-9|-
CASSSPGTGGRHNTGELFF
TGTGCCAGCAGTTCCCCTGGGACAGGGGGCCGACACAACACCGGGGAGCTGTTTTTT
>TRBD1|TRBJ2-7|TRBV5-1|-
CATALPGQVSYEQYF
TGCGCCACTGCACTGCCGGGACAGGTTTCCTACGAGCAGTACTTC
>-|TRBJ2-7|TRBV20-1|-
CSTRPKGGNSYEQYF
TGCAGTACTAGACCAAAGGGGGGGAACTCCTACGAGCAGTACTTC
>-|TRBJ2-5|TRBV12-3/TRBV12-4|-
CASAGARETQYF
TGTGCCTCGGCAGGTGCTCGAGAGACCCAGTACTTC
>-|TRBJ1-5|TRBV10-3|-
CAISESIGAGNQPQHF
TGTGCCATCAGTGAGTCGATAGGGGCAGGCAATCAGCCCCAGCATTTT
>TRBD2|TRBJ2-3|TRBV4-3|-
CASSQTSGGTQYF
TGCGCCAGCAGCCAAACTAGCGGGGGGACGCAGTATTTT
>-|TRBJ2-4|TRBV20-1|-
CSASDPSAKNIQYF
TGCAGTGCATCGGACCCCTCGGCCAAAAACATTCAGTACTTC
>-|TRBJ2-3|TRBV12-3/TRBV12-4|-
CASSFPPVDTQYF
TGTGCCAGCAGTTTCCCCCCGGTGGATACGCAGTATTTT
>TRBD1|TRBJ2-7|TRBV30|-
CAWSVQFRTGRYEQYF
TGTGCCTGGAGTGTACAATTTCGGACAGGGCGGTACGAGCAGTACTTC
>-|TRBJ2-1|TRBV27|few
CASSLSPSSYNEQFF
TGTGCCAGCAGTTTATCGCCGAGCTCCTACAATGAGCAGTTCTTC
>TRBD2|TRBJ2-1|TRBV5-1|-
CASSSTSGSNFYNEQFF
TGCGCCAGCAGCTCGACTAGCGGGAGTAATTTTTACAATGAGCAGTTCTTC
>-|TRBJ2-7|TRBV30|-
CAFSTALEQYF
TGTGCCTTTTCGACTGCCCTCGAGCAGTACTTC
>-|TRBJ2-3|TRBV4-2|-
CAGSRTDITDTQYF
TGTGCCGGCAGCAGGACGGATATCACAGATACGCAGTATTTT
>-|TRBJ1-2|TRBV5-1|-
CASSSYPGNYGYTF
TGCGCCAGCAGCTCCTACCCCGGGAACTATGGCTACACCTTC
>TRBD1|TRBJ2-1|TRBV18|-
CASSPNRGREQFF
TGTGCCAGCTCACCAAACAGGGGACGTGAGCAGTTCTTC
>-|TRBJ1-4|TRBV20-1|-
CSARDGATNEKLFF
TGCAGTGCTAGAGATGGGGCAACTAATGAAAAACTGTTTTTT
>TRBD1|TRBJ2-1|TRBV24-1|once
CATSQHNRDSEQFF
TGTGCCACCAGCCAACACAACAGGGACAGTGAGCAGTTCTTC
>-|TRBJ2-1|TRBV7-3|-
CASSLKRGALYNEQFF
TGTGCCAGCAGCCTAAAGAGAGGGGCCCTCTACAATGAGCAGTTCTTC
>-|TRBJ2-3|TRBV18|-
CASSPGVGDTQYF
TGTGCCAGCAGTCCCGGAGTCGGAGATACGCAGTATTTT
>TRBD1|TRBJ2-1|TRBV7-9|-
CASSGQGGNDQFF
TGTGCCAGCAGCGGACAGGGAGGTAATGATCAGTTCTTC
>-|TRBJ2-1|TRBV5-6|-
CASSPGEDTYNEQFF
TGTGCCAGCAGCCCCGGGGAGGACACATACAATGAGCAGTTCTTC
>-|TRBJ2-7|TRBV9|-
CASGEDYEQYF
TGTGCCAGCGGTGAAGACTACGAGCAGTACTTC
>-|TRBJ2-3|TRBV7-2|-
CASSLAQTLLGTDTQYF
TGTGCCAGCAGCTTAGCCCAAACCCTACTAGGCACAGATACGCAGTATTTT
>-|TRBJ2-3|TRBV9|few
CASSSSVGAGAGDTQYF
TGTGCCAGCAGCTCCTCGGTTGGGGCAGGGGCCGGGGATACGCAGTATTTT
>TRBD1|TRBJ2-5|TRBV7-2|-
CASSFSGTGILGEQYF
TGTGCCAGCAGCTTCTCCGGGACAGGCATTTTAGGAGAGCAGTACTTC
>TRBD1|TRBJ1-1|TRBV6-5|few
CASSPDRGTEAFF
TGTGCCAGCAGTCCGGACAGGGGGACTGAAGCTTTCTTT
>-|TRBJ2-4|TRBV4-3|-
CASSQVGGPYNEQYF
TGCGCCAGCAGCCAAGTGGGCGGGCCCTACAATGAGCAGTACTTC
>TRBD2|TRBJ2-7|TRBV29-1|-
CSVEGLAGYHEQYF
TGCAGCGTGGAGGGACTAGCGGGGTATCACGAGCAGTACTTC
>-|TRBJ2-5|TRBV18|-
CASSPLGPPRQTQYF
TGTGCCAGCTCACCCCTGGGACCACCGAGGCAGACCCAGTACTTC
>TRBD2|TRBJ2-3|TRBV2|-
CASSLGLARTDTQYF
TGTGCCAGCAGCCTAGGACTAGCCCGCACAGATACGCAGTATTTT
>-|TRBJ2-1|TRBV28|few
CASSSPRGEQFF
TGTGCCAGCAGTTCCCCCCGGGGAGAGCAGTTCTTC
>TRBD1|TRBJ2-3|TRBV7-2|-
CASSHRDRGIDTQYF
TGTGCCAGCAGCCACCGGGACAGGGGAATAGATACGCAGTATTTT
>TRBD2|TRBJ2-1|TRBV4-3|-
CASSQAGGSSQFF
TGCGCCAGCAGCCAAGCGGGAGGCAGTTCACAGTTCTTC
>-|TRBJ2-1|TRBV4-3|few
CASSQDRRNNEQFF
TGCGCCAGCAGCCAAGACAGGAGAAACAATGAGCAGTTCTTC
>-|TRBJ2-7|TRBV20-1|-
CSARGGAGYEQYF
TGCAGTGCTAGAGGGGGGGCCGGGTACGAGCAGTACTTC